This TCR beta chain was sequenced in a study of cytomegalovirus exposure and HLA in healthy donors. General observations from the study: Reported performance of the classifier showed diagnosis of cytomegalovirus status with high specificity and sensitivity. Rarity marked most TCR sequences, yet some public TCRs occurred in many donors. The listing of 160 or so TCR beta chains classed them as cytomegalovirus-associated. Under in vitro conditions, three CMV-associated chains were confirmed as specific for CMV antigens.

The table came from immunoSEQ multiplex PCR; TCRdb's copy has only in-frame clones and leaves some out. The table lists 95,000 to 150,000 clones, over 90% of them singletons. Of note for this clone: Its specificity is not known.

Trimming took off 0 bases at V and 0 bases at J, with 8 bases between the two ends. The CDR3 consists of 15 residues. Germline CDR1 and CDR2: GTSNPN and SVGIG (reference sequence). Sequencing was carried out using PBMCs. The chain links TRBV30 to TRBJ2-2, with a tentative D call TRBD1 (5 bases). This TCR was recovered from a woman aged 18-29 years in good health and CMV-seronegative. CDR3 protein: CAWSVAQANTGELFF. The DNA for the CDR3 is TGTGCCTGGAGTGTAGCACAGGCGAACACCGGGGAGCTGTTTTTT.